This TCR beta chain was observed in a study of cytomegalovirus exposure and HLA in healthy donors. Across the whole study: A subsequent analysis reported that the 120 validation repertoires were produced on the same platform that had also been used for the 600 to 700 first-cohort repertoires.

V shed 4 bases and J shed 8 bases, with 19 bases lying between them. Per germline, CDR1 SGHVS and CDR2 FQNEAQ. The CDR3 length is 15 residues. Study results and limitations: Rare sequences made up most TCRs, while some public TCRs were found in many donors.

Some clones are missing from TCRdb's copy, which holds only in-frame ones; the method was immunoSEQ multiplex PCR. The table shows around 200,000 clones, with approximately 83% occurring only once. Comment on this clone: As yet, its antigen is unknown.

The chain is built from TRBV7-8 and TRBJ2-3; D might be TRBD2 (6 bases). Sequenced: PBMCs. This sequence was found in a woman younger than 30 in good health and CMV-seropositive. For the CDR3, the DNA is TGTGCCAGCAGCTCACCAAATCAGAGGGGAGGTACGCAGTATTTT. Translated: CASSSPNQRGGTQYF.